This TCR beta chain is from a study of post-analysis software for immune sequencing data. With respect to this clonotype: Its antigen is still unknown.

Trimming left V 6 bases short and J 8 bases short, with 17 bases between. The CDR3 spans 14 residues. Germline V gives CDR1 MNHNS, CDR2 SASEGT. Unique molecular identifiers were present in the TCR beta cDNA libraries. Around 450,000 cDNA molecules were recovered from an input of roughly 0.95 to 11 million T cells. TCRdb independently ran MiXCR on the PCR reads; one entry per CDR3 protein. The data show 820,000 or so distinct CDR3 sequences, roughly 58% seen once. Findings and caveats of the study: Batch-mates among the samples co-clustered strongly by F measure. Five TRBV segments occurring more often in patients than controls included TRBV5-6, TRBV5-1 and TRBV20-1.

The clonotype comes from a girl between 10 and 17 years old with multiple sclerosis. The specimen was blood. The V gene is TRBV6-1, the J gene TRBJ2-1; no reliable D call. The CDR3, as DNA: TGTGCCAGCAGCCGATTCCCCCCCTCTTATGAGCAGTTCTTC. Translated: CASSRFPPSYEQFF.